These 25 T cell receptor beta chains came from one sample sequenced in a study of long-term antiretroviral therapy in people with HIV. The assay used was immunoSEQ (version v3.0), run at survey level. Profiled with immunoSEQ multiplex PCR; TCRdb holds only in-frame clones, not every one. The table records roughly 23,000 clones, approximately 80% of them present only once. This specimen was unsorted PBMCs, taken 1.9 years after starting antiretroviral therapy. These receptors were obtained from a woman aged 50 to 65 with HIV.

Only one count was recorded for this clone. V is TRBV5-4 and J is TRBJ2-1; D gene uncertain. V dropped 2 bases and J dropped 5 bases, with 2 bases sitting between them. Germline CDR1 is SGHNT and CDR2 is YYREEE (reference sequence). The CDR3 runs 11 residues. The CDR3 here is CASSFHNEQFF. In DNA, the CDR3 is TGTGCCAGCAGCTTTCACAATGAGCAGTTCTTC.

The chain joins TRBV18 to TRBJ2-2, with TRBD2 matching 7 bases. V was pared by 5 bases and J by 3 bases, with 6 bases of the junction left unmatched. This CDR3 is 15 amino acids long. Germline CDR1 and CDR2: KGHSH and LQKENI. For the CDR3, the DNA is TGTGCCAGCTCAGCCGGACTAGGGGACACCGGGGAGCTGTTTTTT. Residues: CASSAGLGDTGELFF.

The chain carries TRBV10-3 and TRBJ1-1; D remains unclear. Trimming stripped 3 bases from V and 2 bases from J, with 13 bases between. The CDR3 contains 15 residues. CDR1 ENHRY and CDR2 SYGVKD come from the germline V gene. The CDR3 nucleotides are TGTGCCATCAGTGACCAGGAGCCAAAAAACACTGAAGCTTTCTTT. Protein sequence: CAISDQEPKNTEAFF.

The chain is built from TRBV5-1 and TRBJ1-1; possibly TRBD1 for D (6 bases). Deletions cut 0 bases from V and 3 bases from J, with 12 bases between. Per the germline V gene, CDR1 is SGHRS and CDR2 is YFSETQ. The CDR3 length is 15 residues. The CDR3: CASSLVMGAYTEAFF. The CDR3 DNA reads as TGCGCCAGCAGCTTGGTAATGGGGGCTTACACTGAAGCTTTCTTT.

The V and J genes are TRBV27 and TRBJ2-5; 7 bases are a match to TRBD2. The germline gives CDR1 MNHEY, CDR2 SMNVEV (reference sequence). The CDR3 is 15 residues long. V trimming: 5 bases; J trimming: 1 base; junction bases outside the gene matches: 7. The CDR3 bases are TGTGCCAGCAGTCCCCTAGGGAGGGGCCAAGAGACCCAGTACTTC. Translation gives CASSPLGRGQETQYF.

V is TRBV19 and J is TRBJ1-3; D is possibly TRBD1 (5 bases). The germline V gene encodes CDR1 LNHDA and CDR2 SQIVND (reference sequence). Between the trimmed V and J ends, which lost 3 bases and 0 bases, there was a span of 9 bases. This CDR3 has 15 amino acids. The CDR3 coding sequence is TGTGCCAGTAGTATTACAGGCTTCTCTGGAAACACCATATATTTT. Translated: CASSITGFSGNTIYF.

Worth noting for this clone: The sample carries other DNA sequences with the same CDR3. This chain joins TRBV2 and TRBJ1-1; D is uncertain. This CDR3 comprises 13 residues. The germline gives CDR1 SNHLY, CDR2 FYNNEI. V lost 4 bases, J lost 0 bases, and 6 bases lay in between. The CDR3 nucleotides read TGTGCCAGCAGTGTCGGGCTGAACACTGAAGCTTTCTTT. The encoded protein is CASSVGLNTEAFF.

The chain joins TRBV28 to TRBJ2-2; the match to TRBD1 covers 7 bases. V gave up 7 bases and J gave up 2 bases; unmatched junction bases: 13. The germline gives CDR1 MDHEN, CDR2 SYDVKM. The CDR3 sequence is 17 residues long. The CDR3 DNA reads as TGTGCCAGCAACTTCAAGACAACAGGGGCCAACACCGGGGAGCTGTTTTTT. The encoded protein is CASNFKTTGANTGELFF.

The V gene is TRBV5-6, the J gene TRBJ2-3, with TRBD2 matching 12 bases. V was pared by 4 bases and J by 5 bases, with 8 bases of the junction left unmatched. Germline lookup yields CDR1 SGHDT and CDR2 YYEEEE. The CDR3 length is 16 residues. As DNA, the CDR3 is TGTGCCAGCAGCCCGGAAACTAGCGGGGGGATAGATACGCAGTATTTT. Translation gives CASSPETSGGIDTQYF.

The chain has TRBV10-3 and TRBJ2-6, with D possibly being TRBD1 (6 bases). CDR1 is ENHRY and CDR2 is SYGVKD in the germline V gene. This CDR3 spans 18 amino acids. Trimming shortened V by 5 bases and J by 2 bases, and 19 bases separated the two germline ends. CDR3 residues: CAISPGHFYTAGANVLTF. Written as DNA, the CDR3 is TGTGCCATCAGTCCGGGACACTTCTATACGGCTGGGGCCAACGTCCTGACTTTC.

The chain employs TRBV7-8 and TRBJ1-1; D unclear. Germline V CDR1 and CDR2: SGHVS, FQNEAQ. The CDR3 is 14 residues long. V was cut by 3 bases and J by 4 bases, with 12 bases left in between. The CDR3, as DNA: TGTGCCAGCAGCTTGCGAGGGAGCCGCACTGAAGCTTTCTTT. Translation gives CASSLRGSRTEAFF.

The V gene is TRBV4-1, the J gene TRBJ2-3; the D call may be TRBD1 or TRBD2 (5 bases each). The CDR3 has 16 amino acids. Germline CDR1 MGHRA, CDR2 YSYEKL. Trimming cost V 2 bases and J 4 bases, with 16 bases left between them. CDR3 residues: CASSQTGPLGPDTQYF. In DNA, the CDR3 is TGCGCCAGCAGCCAAACGGGGCCCCTCGGACCAGATACGCAGTATTTT.

The chain has TRBV4-2 and TRBJ2-3; D uncertain. Germline CDR1 LGHNA, CDR2 YNFKEQ. This CDR3 spans 17 amino acids. Trimming removed 0 bases at V and 3 bases at J, with 16 bases between. Here the CDR3 reads CASSQDAFTIATDTQYF. DNA for the CDR3: TGTGCCAGCAGCCAAGACGCCTTTACAATAGCTACAGATACGCAGTATTTT.

This clone showed up just once. This chain links TRBV4-3 with TRBJ1-4, with a weak D call TRBD1 (5 bases). CDR3 length equals 15 residues. V was cut by 0 bases and J by 8 bases, with 13 bases left in between. CDR1 LGHNA and CDR2 YSLEER come from the germline V gene. Here the CDR3 DNA reads TGCGCCAGCAGCCAAGAGGGGCGGCAGGGAGAAAAACTGTTTTTT. It specifies CASSQEGRQGEKLFF.

The rearrangement links TRBV27 to TRBJ1-1; no firm D call. The V end lost 6 bases, the J end lost 12 bases, and 17 bases lay between the germline ends. The CDR3 runs 12 residues. From germline, CDR1 is MNHEY and CDR2 SMNVEV (reference sequence). Here the CDR3 reads CASSRPGEGSFF. CDR3 nucleotide sequence: TGTGCCAGCAGCCGGCCGGGTGAGGGTTCTTTCTTT.

This CDR3 is CASSQDWPGRDTEAFF. The CDR3 DNA is TGCGCCAGCAGCCAAGATTGGCCAGGGAGGGACACTGAAGCTTTCTTT. The chain couples TRBV4-3 to TRBJ1-1, with a tentative D call TRBD1 (5 bases). Between the trimmed V and J ends, which lost 0 bases and 3 bases, there was a span of 14 bases. This CDR3 has 16 amino acids. Germline CDR1 LGHNA, CDR2 YSLEER.

The chain links TRBV11-2 to TRBJ2-6; TRBD1 agrees at 11 bases. The CDR3 is made up of 18 amino acids. Unmatched junction bases numbered 8, after V lost 5 bases and J lost 2 bases. Looked up from germline, CDR1 is SGHAT and CDR2 is FQNNGV. CDR3 coding DNA: TGTGCCAGCAGCAGAAGGACAGGGGGCGTTGCTGGGGCCAACGTCCTGACTTTC. It yields the protein CASSRRTGGVAGANVLTF.

This chain joins TRBV19 and TRBJ2-2; tentative D call: TRBD1 (6 bases). There are 14 residues in the CDR3. The V and J ends lost 4 bases and 4 bases respectively, with 10 bases between them. Germline values: CDR1 LNHDA, CDR2 SQIVND (reference sequence). Written as DNA, the CDR3 is TGTGCCAGTAGTAACGGACAGACCACCGGGGAGCTGTTTTTT. Its protein is CASSNGQTTGELFF.

The rearrangement links TRBV28 to TRBJ2-1, with a weak D call TRBD1 (6 bases). Germline lookup yields CDR1 MDHEN and CDR2 SYDVKM. This CDR3 is 15 amino acids long. V shed 3 bases and J shed 0 bases, with 9 bases lying between them. The CDR3 is CASSFWGLSYNEQFF. CDR3 sequence (DNA): TGTGCCAGCAGTTTTTGGGGGCTCTCCTACAATGAGCAGTTCTTC.

J is TRBJ1-4 and V is TRBV28; tentative D call: TRBD1 (5 bases). V lost 8 bases, J lost 6 bases, and 16 bases lay in between. In germline, CDR1 is MDHEN, CDR2 SYDVKM. CDR3 length equals 14 residues. The CDR3 DNA sequence: TGTGCCAGCGAAAGGAGTAGGGGTCATGAAAAACTGTTTTTT. Its protein is CASERSRGHEKLFF.

This clone qualifies as medium-sized. The V call is TRBV28, the J call TRBJ2-5; 13 nucleotides line up with TRBD2. This CDR3 spans 17 amino acids. Germline CDR1 MDHEN, CDR2 SYDVKM. The junction had 8 bases not matched to a gene; V was cut back by 6 bases and J by 1 base. CDR3: CASRPPGLAGIQETQYF. The DNA for the CDR3 is TGTGCCAGCAGACCTCCGGGACTAGCGGGGATCCAAGAGACCCAGTACTTC.

This chain connects TRBV19 to TRBJ2-4, with 9 positions matching TRBD2. This CDR3 has 19 residues. In germline, CDR1 is LNHDA, CDR2 SQIVND (reference sequence). The trim removed 1 base at V and 8 bases at J, leaving 18 bases unmatched. CDR3 in amino acids: CASSIGVESGGYDGDIQYF. The DNA of the CDR3 is TGTGCCAGTAGTATAGGGGTTGAAAGCGGGGGGTATGATGGGGACATTCAGTACTTC.

This chain joins TRBV7-9 and TRBJ2-7; TRBD1 matches at 10 bases. The germline gives CDR1 SEHNR, CDR2 FQNEAQ (reference sequence). J lost 2 bases, V lost 5 bases, and 6 bases had no gene match. This CDR3 has 15 residues. CDR3 residues: CASSPRTGGPYEQYF. The CDR3 DNA reads TGTGCCAGCAGCCCTCGGACAGGGGGTCCCTACGAGCAGTACTTC.

V is TRBV6-6 and J is TRBJ1-6; tentative D call: TRBD1 (5 bases). The V end was cut by 5 bases, the J end by 5 bases, with 13 bases between. The CDR3 is made up of 15 amino acids. Germline V gene data show CDR1 as MNHNY and CDR2 as SVGAGI (reference sequence). CDR3 protein: CASSQTGPHNSPLHF. CDR3 coding DNA: TGTGCCAGCAGTCAGACGGGACCCCATAATTCACCCCTCCACTTT.

This sequence joins TRBV4-3 and TRBJ1-4; unclear D gene. CDR3 length: 16 amino acids. The germline gives CDR1 LGHNA, CDR2 YSLEER. V was shortened by 0 bases and J by 5 bases, with 13 bases between the two germline ends. CDR3 loop: CASSQDPQPGNEKLFF. CDR3 nucleotide sequence: TGCGCCAGCAGCCAAGATCCGCAGCCGGGGAATGAAAAACTGTTTTTT.